The T cell receptor (beta chain) described here comes from a study of PD-L1 blockade in urothelial cancer. The wider study: Blood was subjected to analysis at 3 weeks (second dose) and 6 weeks following treatment start. Each blood sample yielded a median of 141,255 T cells.

The method was immunoSEQ multiplex PCR; TCRdb's version includes in-frame clones alone and lacks a portion of them. The sample has tens of thousands of clones, 70% to 85% seen once. The source of this sequence is a man aged 65-85 years with urothelial cancer. This material consisted of PBMCs, taken around atezolizumab (anti-PD-L1) treatment.

In DNA form, the CDR3 reads TGTGCCAGCAGAGGGACGGGAGCTAGAGATGAGCAGTTCTTC. Protein product: CASRGTGARDEQFF. V gene TRBV7-2 combines with J gene TRBJ2-1; a weak D match, TRBD2 (6 bases). Trimming took 6 bases from V and 8 from J, leaving 17 bases between them. CDR3 size: 14 residues. The V gene's germline CDR1 is SGHTA and CDR2 FQGNSA.